This T cell receptor beta chain came from a study of T cell responses to AZD1222 COVID-19 vaccine. Details on this clone: Its antigen is undetermined.

The CDR3 totals 12 residues. The V gene's germline CDR1 is MGHRA and CDR2 YSYEKL. The germline V and J ends were trimmed by 4 bases and 11 bases, with 12 bases remaining between them. Study-wide results and limits: White British donors predominated, females outnumbered males, and clonal diversity was possibly underestimated. Unmutated variant regions reportedly attract nearly half of all spike-specific TCRs. Sampling that yielded the repertoires occurred only after the peak T cell response.

TCRdb keeps only in-frame clones here, not all; method: immunoSEQ multiplex PCR. The data show over 110,000 clones, roughly nine tenths seen once. Researchers grouped second doses given at about 4 or about 12 weeks into one pool. The sequences come from peripheral blood, collected 28 days after the second AZD1222 dose. The receptor was derived from an adult who received the AZD1222 COVID-19 vaccine. The chain joins TRBV4-1 to TRBJ1-3; tentatively, D is TRBD1 (5 bases). CDR3 DNA: TGCGCCAGCAGCCCTTCCGGGACCGCCATATATTTT. Amino acids: CASSPSGTAIYF.